This TCR beta chain was sequenced during a study of neoadjuvant anti-PD-1 for oral cavity cancer. TCRdb's copy holds only in-frame clones and misses some; the assay was immunoSEQ multiplex PCR. The table records fewer than 35,000 clones, about 83% of them present only once. This receptor was identified in a person between 40 and 85 years old with oral cavity squamous cell carcinoma. The sample consisted of PBMCs, taken before nivolumab (anti-PD-1) treatment.

CDR3 sequence (DNA): TGTGCCAGTAGTACGCTGTTTGATAGCGGGGAGCAGTTCTTC. Its protein product is CASSTLFDSGEQFF. The genes are TRBV19 and TRBJ2-1; 7 bases line up with TRBD2. The CDR3 runs 14 residues. V lost 4 bases to trimming and J lost 10 bases; unmatched junction nucleotides: 10. Germline CDR1 and CDR2: LNHDA and SQIVND (reference sequence).